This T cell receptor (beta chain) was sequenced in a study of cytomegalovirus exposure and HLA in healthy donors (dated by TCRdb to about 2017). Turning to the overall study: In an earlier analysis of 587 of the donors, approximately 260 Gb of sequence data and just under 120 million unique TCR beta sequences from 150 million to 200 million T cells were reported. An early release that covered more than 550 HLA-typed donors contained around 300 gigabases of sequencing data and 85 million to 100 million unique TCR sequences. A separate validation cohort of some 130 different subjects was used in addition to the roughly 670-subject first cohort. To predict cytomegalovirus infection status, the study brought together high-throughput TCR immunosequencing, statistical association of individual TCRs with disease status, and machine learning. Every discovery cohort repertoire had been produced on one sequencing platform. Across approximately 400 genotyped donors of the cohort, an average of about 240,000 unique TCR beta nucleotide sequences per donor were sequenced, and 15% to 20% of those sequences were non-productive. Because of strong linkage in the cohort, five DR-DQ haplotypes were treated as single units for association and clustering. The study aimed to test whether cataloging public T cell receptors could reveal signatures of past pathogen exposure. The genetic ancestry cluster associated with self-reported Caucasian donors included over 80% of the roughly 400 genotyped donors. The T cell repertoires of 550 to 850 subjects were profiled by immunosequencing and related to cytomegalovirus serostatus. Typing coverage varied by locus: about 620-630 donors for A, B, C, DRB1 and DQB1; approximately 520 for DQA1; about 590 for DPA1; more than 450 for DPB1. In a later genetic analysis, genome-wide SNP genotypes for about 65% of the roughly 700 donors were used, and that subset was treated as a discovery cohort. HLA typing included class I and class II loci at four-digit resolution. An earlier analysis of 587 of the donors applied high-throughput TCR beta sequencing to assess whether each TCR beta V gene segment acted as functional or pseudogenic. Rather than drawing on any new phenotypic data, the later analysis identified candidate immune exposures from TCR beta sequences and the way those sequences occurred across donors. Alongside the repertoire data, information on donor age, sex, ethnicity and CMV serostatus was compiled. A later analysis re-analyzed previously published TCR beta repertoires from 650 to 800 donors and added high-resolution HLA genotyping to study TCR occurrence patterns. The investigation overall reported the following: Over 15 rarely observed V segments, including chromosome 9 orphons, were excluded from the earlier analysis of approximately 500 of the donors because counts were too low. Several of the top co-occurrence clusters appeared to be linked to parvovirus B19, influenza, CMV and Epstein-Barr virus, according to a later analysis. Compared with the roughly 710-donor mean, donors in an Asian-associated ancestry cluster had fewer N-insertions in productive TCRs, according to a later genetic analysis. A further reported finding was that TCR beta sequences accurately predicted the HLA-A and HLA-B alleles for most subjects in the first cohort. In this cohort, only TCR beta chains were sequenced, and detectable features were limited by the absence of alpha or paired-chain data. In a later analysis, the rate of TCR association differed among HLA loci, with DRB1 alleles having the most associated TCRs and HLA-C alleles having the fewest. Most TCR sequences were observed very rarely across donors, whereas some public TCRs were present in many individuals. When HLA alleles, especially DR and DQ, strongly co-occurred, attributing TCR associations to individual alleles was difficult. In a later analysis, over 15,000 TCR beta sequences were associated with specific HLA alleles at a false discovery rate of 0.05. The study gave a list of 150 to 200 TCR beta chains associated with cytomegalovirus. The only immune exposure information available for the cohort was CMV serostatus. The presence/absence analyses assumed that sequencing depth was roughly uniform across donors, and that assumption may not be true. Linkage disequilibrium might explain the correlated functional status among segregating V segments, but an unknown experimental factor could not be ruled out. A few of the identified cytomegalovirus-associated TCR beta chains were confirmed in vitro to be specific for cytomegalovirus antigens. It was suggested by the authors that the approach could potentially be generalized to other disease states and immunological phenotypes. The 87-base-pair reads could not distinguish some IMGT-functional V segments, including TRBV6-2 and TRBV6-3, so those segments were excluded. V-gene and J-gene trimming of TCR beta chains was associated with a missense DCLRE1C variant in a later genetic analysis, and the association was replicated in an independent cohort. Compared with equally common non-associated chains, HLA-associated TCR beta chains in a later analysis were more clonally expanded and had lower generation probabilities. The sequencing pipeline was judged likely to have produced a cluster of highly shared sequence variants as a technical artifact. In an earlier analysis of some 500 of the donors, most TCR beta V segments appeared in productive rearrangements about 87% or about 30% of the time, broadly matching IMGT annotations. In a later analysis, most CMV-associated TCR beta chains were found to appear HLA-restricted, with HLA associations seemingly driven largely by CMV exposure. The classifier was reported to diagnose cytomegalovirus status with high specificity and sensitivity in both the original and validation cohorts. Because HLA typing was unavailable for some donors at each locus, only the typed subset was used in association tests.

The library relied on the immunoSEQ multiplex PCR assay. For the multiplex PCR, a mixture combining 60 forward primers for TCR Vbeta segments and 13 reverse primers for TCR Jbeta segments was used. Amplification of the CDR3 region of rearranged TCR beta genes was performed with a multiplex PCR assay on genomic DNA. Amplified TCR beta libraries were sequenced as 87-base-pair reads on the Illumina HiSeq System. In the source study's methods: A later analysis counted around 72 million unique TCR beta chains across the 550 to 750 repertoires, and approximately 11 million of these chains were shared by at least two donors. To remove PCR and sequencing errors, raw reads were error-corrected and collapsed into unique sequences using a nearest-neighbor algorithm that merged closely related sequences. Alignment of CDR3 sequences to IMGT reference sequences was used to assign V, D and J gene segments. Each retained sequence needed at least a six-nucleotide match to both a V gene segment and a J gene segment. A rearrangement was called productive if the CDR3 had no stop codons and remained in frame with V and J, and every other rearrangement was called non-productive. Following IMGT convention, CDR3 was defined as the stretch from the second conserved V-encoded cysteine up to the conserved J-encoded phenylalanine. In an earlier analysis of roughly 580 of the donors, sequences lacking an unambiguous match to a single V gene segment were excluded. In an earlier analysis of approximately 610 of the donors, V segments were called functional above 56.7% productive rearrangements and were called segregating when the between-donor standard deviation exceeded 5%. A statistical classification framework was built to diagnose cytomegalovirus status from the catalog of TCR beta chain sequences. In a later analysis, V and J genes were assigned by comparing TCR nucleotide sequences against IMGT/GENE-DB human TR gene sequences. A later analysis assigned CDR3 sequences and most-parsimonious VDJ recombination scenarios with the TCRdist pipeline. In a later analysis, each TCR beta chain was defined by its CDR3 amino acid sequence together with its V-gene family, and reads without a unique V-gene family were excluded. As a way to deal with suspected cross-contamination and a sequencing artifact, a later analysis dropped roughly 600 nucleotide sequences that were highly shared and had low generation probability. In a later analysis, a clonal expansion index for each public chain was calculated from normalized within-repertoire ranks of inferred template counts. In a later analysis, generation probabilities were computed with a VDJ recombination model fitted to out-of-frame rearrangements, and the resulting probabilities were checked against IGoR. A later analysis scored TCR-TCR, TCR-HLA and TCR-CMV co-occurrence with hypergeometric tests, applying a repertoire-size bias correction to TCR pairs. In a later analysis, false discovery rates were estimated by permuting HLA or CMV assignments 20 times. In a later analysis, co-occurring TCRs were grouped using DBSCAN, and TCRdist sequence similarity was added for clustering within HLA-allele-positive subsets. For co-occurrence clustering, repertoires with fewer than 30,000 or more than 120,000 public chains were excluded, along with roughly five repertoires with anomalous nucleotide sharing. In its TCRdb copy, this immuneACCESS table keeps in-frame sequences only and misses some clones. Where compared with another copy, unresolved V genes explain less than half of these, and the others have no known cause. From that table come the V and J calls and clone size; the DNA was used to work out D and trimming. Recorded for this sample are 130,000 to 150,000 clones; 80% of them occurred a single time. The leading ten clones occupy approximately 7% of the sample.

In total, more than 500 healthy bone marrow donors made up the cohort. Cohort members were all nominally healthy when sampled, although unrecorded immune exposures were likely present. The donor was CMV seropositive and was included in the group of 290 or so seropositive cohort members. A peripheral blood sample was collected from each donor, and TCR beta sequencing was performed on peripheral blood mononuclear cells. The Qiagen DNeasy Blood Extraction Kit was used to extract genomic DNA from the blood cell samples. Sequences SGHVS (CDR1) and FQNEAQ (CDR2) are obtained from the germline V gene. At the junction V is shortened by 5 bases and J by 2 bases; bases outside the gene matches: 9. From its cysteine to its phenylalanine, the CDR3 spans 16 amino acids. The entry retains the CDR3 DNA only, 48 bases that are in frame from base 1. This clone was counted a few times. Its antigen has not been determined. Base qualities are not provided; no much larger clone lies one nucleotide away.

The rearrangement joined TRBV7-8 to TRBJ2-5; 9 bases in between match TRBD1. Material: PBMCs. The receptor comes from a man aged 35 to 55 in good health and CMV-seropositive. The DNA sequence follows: TGTGCCAGCAGCGGAACCGGGACAGGGTTTCAAGAGACCCAGTACTTC. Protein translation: CASSGTGTGFQETQYF.